This TCR beta chain comes out of a study of CD8+CD57+ T cells in acquired aplastic anemia. Germline V gene sequence: CDR1 MDHEN, CDR2 SYDVKM. V gave up 5 bases and J gave up 4 bases; unmatched junction bases: 10. This CDR3 is built from 15 residues. Profiles of TCR beta VDJ and CDR3 were generated from a genomic DNA template. TCRdb fed the reads into MiXCR, producing one record per CDR3 protein. The data hold approximately 120,000 distinct CDR3 sequences, with approximately 36% observed a single time. Findings and limits, study-wide: Patients and controls shared under 35 CD8+ CDR3 sequences, which appeared highly expressed in patients and within their immunodominant clones.

This clonotype was detected ten times or more. Antigen specificity is unknown. All patients picked for sequencing had shown, by flow cytometry, an expansion of CD8+CD57+ cells. Sample: sorted CD4+, CD8+, or CD8+CD57+ T cells (not recorded which) from PBMCs. The source is a human donor with aplastic anemia. This chain joins TRBV28 and TRBJ1-2, with TRBD1 matching over 7 bases. CDR3 DNA sequence: TGTGCCAGCAGTATCCTGACAGGGCCGGCCTATGGCTACACCTTC. It is translated as CASSILTGPAYGYTF.